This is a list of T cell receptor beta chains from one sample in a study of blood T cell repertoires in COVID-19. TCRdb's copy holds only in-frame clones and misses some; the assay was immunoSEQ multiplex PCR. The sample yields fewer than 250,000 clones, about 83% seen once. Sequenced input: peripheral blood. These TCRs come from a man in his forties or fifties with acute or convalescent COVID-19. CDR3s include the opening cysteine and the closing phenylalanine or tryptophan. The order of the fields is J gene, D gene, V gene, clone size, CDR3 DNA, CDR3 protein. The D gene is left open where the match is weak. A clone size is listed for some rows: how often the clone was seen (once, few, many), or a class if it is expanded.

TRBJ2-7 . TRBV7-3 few TGTGCCAGCAGCTTACCCTCCCGGACCAGGGTTCTAAACGAGCAGTACTTC CASSLPSRTRVLNEQYF
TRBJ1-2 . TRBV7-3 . TGTGCCAGCAGCTCCTCGGGAGGGGATGGCTACACCTTC CASSSSGGDGYTF
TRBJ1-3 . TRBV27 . TGTGCCAGCTCCGCCGAATATTCAGCGCGCCTACGCTCTGGAAACACCATATATTTT CASSAEYSARLRSGNTIYF
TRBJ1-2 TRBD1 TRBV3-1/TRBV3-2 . TGTGCCAGCAGCCCGGGACAGGGGGCTTATGGCTACACCTTC CASSPGQGAYGYTF
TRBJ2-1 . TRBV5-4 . TGTGCCAGCAGCTCGCCTAGCAGCGAGCAGTTCTTC CASSSPSSEQFF
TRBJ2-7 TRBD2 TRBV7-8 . TGTGCCAGCAGCTTTTCTAGCGGAAGCTCCTACGAGCAGTACTTC CASSFSSGSSYEQYF
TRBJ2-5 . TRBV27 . TGTGCCAGCAGGACTTGGGGCAGGGTTCCCCAAGCGACCCAGTACTTC CASRTWGRVPQATQYF
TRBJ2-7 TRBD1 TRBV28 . TGTGCCAGCAGTTCTACCTGGACAGGGCACGAGCAGTACTTC CASSSTWTGHEQYF
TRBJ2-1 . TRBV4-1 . TGCGCCAGCAGCCCAAGCGGACCCAATGAGCAGTTCTTC CASSPSGPNEQFF
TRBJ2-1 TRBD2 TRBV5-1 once TGCGCCAGCAGCTCGCTAGCGGGAGGGCCAAGAAAAAATGAGCAGTTCTTC CASSSLAGGPRKNEQFF
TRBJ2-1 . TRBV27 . TGTGCCAGCAGTACGACAGTACTCTCAGACAATGAGCAGTTCTTC CASSTTVLSDNEQFF
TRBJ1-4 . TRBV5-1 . TGCGCCAGCAGCTTGGGCTTCCTAAATGAAAAACTGTTTTTT CASSLGFLNEKLFF
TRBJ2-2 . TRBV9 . TGTGCCAGCAGCGTGCTAAGTAGGGGTGCGAACACCGGGGAGCTGTTTTTT CASSVLSRGANTGELFF
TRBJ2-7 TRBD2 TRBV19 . TGTGCCAGTAGTATTGTAGCGGGGGAGAAAGAGCAGTACTTC CASSIVAGEKEQYF
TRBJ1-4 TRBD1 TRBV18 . TGTGCCAGCTCACCATCAGGGGGCTCTGAAAAACTGTTTTTT CASSPSGGSEKLFF
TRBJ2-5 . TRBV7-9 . TGTGCCAGCAAGGCCCCTCAGGAAGAGACCCAGTACTTC CASKAPQEETQYF
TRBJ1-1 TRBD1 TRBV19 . TGTGCCACCGCGACAGGGACTGACACTGAAGCTTTCTTT CATATGTDTEAFF
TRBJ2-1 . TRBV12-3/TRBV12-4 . TGTGCCAGCAGTTTTATTTCAGATGAGCAGTTCTTC CASSFISDEQFF
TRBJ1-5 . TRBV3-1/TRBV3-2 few TGTGCCAGCAGCCGACTTCAAGAGCCCCAGCATTTT CASSRLQEPQHF
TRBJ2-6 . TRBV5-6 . TGTGCCAGCAGCTTGGCCCGGGGAATTGGGGCCAACGTCCTGACTTTC CASSLARGIGANVLTF
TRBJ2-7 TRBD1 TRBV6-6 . TGTGCCAGCAGCCCCGACAGGGGAGAGCAGTACTTC CASSPDRGEQYF
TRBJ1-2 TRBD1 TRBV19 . TGTGCCAGTAGTACGACCCCGACAGGGAATGGCTACACCTTC CASSTTPTGNGYTF
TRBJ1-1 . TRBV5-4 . TGTGCCAGCAGCTTTACGGGGTTTAGTGAAGCTTTCTTT CASSFTGFSEAFF
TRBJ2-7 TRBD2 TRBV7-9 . TGTGCCAGCAGCTTAGCGGGGGGGAGGTACGAGCAGTACTTC CASSLAGGRYEQYF
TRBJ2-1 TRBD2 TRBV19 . TGTGCCAGTAGTATTCTCGTGACTAGCGGGAAGACGGATGAGCAGTTCTTC CASSILVTSGKTDEQFF
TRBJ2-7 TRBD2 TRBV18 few TGTGGGGGGGGATCCTACGAGCAGTACTTC CGGGSYEQYF
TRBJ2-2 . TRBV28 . TGTGCCAGCAGTTTACCCAGGGTCACCGGGGAGCTGTTTTTT CASSLPRVTGELFF
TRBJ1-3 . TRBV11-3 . TGTGCCAGCAGCTCAGGACTTGCTGGAAACACCATATATTTT CASSSGLAGNTIYF
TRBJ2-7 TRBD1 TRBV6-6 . TGTGCCAGCAGTTCCCGGGACAGGGCCCCCTACGAGCAGTACTTC CASSSRDRAPYEQYF
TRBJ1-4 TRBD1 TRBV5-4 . TGTGCCAGCAGCCTGACAGGGAAGTTGAATGAAAAACTGTTTTTT CASSLTGKLNEKLFF
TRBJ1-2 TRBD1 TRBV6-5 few TGTGCCAGCAGGGACAGGCTCTATGGCTACACCTTC CASRDRLYGYTF
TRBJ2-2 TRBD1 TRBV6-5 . TGTGCCAGCAGGCCGGGACAGGGGACTTCGGGGGAGCTGTTTTTT CASRPGQGTSGELFF
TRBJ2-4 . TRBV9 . TGTGCCAGCAGCCCACAGGGTACAAGGAACATTCAGTACTTC CASSPQGTRNIQYF
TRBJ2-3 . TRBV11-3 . TGTGCCAGCAGCTTAGGACAGGGCACAGATACGCAGTATTTT CASSLGQGTDTQYF
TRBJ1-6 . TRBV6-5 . TGTGCCAGCAGTTACGAAACAGGGTGGTCCCTCCACTTT CASSYETGWSLHF
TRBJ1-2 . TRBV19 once TGTGCCAGTATTGAGGCGCAGGGCGCTAACTATGGCTACACCTTC CASIEAQGANYGYTF
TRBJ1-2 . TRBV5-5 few TGTGCCAGCAGCTTGGGCGGGTCCCTGCAGACACACCCTAACTATGGCTACACCTTC CASSLGGSLQTHPNYGYTF
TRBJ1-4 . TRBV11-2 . TGTGCCAGCAGCTTGGGAGGCAGAAGGAATGAAAAACTGTTTTTT CASSLGGRRNEKLFF
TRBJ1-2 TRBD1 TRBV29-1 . TGCAGCGTTGGAGGAGCGGATCGACAGGGGGCCGGCTACACCTTC CSVGGADRQGAGYTF
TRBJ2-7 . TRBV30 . TGTGCCTGGAGTATTGGCAGCCCTGGGGCGGAGTACTTC CAWSIGSPGAEYF
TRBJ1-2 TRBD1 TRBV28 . TGTGCCAGCAGTTTATATGCAGGGGCAGGGGGACCCTATGGCTACACCTTC CASSLYAGAGGPYGYTF
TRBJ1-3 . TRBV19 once TGTGCCAGTAGCAAGGAGGCGCCAACGTCTGGAAACACCATATATTTT CASSKEAPTSGNTIYF
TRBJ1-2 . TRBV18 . TGTGCCAGCTCACCAAGGACGGGGAATACGGTCGGCTACACCTTC CASSPRTGNTVGYTF
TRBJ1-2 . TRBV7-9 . TGTGCCAGCAGCTTAGCGGGGACATACGAGAGGTACTATGGCTACACCTTC CASSLAGTYERYYGYTF
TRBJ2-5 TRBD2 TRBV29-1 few TGCAGCGTCCGATCTAGCGGGCAAGAGACCCAGTACTTC CSVRSSGQETQYF
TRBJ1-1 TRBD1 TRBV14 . TGTGCCAGCAGCCCGTTCTCGACAGGGATGAACACTGAAGCTTTCTTT CASSPFSTGMNTEAFF
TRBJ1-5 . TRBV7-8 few TGTGCCAGCAGCTTCTCATCCGGTTGGAGCAATCAGCCCCAGCATTTT CASSFSSGWSNQPQHF
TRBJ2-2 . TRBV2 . TGTGCCAGCAGTGATGTCAAGTCGCGGCTGTTTTTT CASSDVKSRLFF
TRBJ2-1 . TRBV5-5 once TGTGCCAGCAGCTTTCCCAGGGCTTACAATGAGCAGTTCTTC CASSFPRAYNEQFF